This entry describes one T cell receptor (beta chain). This entry is derived from a study of monozygotic twins with inflammatory bowel disease. Each CDR3 protein gets one entry in TCRdb, which reprocessed the 5' RACE reads and gives no DNA. Here the sample table reports 150,000 to 200,000 distinct CDR3 sequences. This CDR3 is built from 17 residues. Germline assignment: CDR1 MNHEY and CDR2 SMNVEV (reference sequence). This receptor was identified in a human donor with ulcerative colitis or Crohn's disease, or a healthy co-twin of an affected twin (not recorded which). J is TRBJ2-3 and V is TRBV27; checking the TCRdb D call of TRBD2 is not possible without DNA. Sequencing was carried out using blood. The CDR3 spells CASSLPGLADFTDTQYF.